This T cell receptor beta chain was retrieved from a study of blood T cell repertoires in COVID-19 (dated by TCRdb to 2018 to 2021). Describing the broader study: Collaborator samples came from the United States, Italy and Spain and covered acute and convalescent phases of COVID-19. Where HLA class I and class II types were available, the types were taken from metadata supplied by the sample provider, not from assay-based typing. A freely available public database, intended as a resource for researchers studying the immune response to SARS-CoV-2, is where the repertoires were released. Nearly every sample came with metadata listing a de-identified subject ID, COVID-19 status, age in years and sex. The prospective study material was composed of cDNA or gDNA derived from T cells, B-cell-depleted T cells, or PBMCs. Samples were obtained from the ongoing ImmuneRACE study (first 160 participants) and from about 1,300 subjects provided by 6 global collaborators. Subjects who had been exposed to COVID-19, were actively infected with it, or had recovered from it provided the deeply sampled blood TCRbeta repertoires that made up the dataset.

The CDR3 spans 14 residues, from the cysteine through the phenylalanine. Only the CDR3 part of the read is kept: 42 bases, read in frame from the first base. The V end loses 1 base and the J end loses 6 bases, and a stretch of 13 bases separates them. Based on the germline V gene (reference sequence), the CDR1 and CDR2 sequences are SEHNR and FQNEAQ. TCRbeta CDR3 regions were amplified from genomic DNA by means of the immunoSEQ Assay, a bias-controlled multiplex PCR. In the original analysis: Nucleated cell counts per sample were estimated from amplification of reference gene primers within the assay. Sequence reads were collapsed and filtered to measure the absolute abundance of every unique TCRbeta CDR3 rearrangement. Productive Simpson clonality was computed per sample as the square root of Simpson's diversity index over productive rearrangements. Sourced from immuneACCESS, this table was stored by TCRdb with only in-frame sequences that have V and J called. A share of the clones is absent; for the studies checked, an unresolved V gene accounts for under half, and the remainder has no known explanation. V, J and clone size were drawn from that table, and D and trimming were deduced from the DNA. The sample table holds approximately 70,000 clones, of which roughly nine tenths were seen once. Together, the top ten hold 3.5% to 5% of the sample.

Collaborating institutions collected whole blood in K2EDTA tubes following their own protocols. For TCRbeta analysis, collaborator samples were shipped as frozen whole blood, as isolated PBMCs, or as DNA extracted from either sample type. Details on this clone: The clone's antigen remains unknown. Base qualities are not provided; no much larger clone lies one nucleotide away.

Broad study findings and their caveats: The amount of clinical and demographic metadata varied by source and participant and was provided uncurated.

This TCR was sampled from a man in his sixties or seventies with active COVID-19. The material sequenced was peripheral blood. Recombination joined TRBV7-9 with TRBJ2-7, with the D gene call left open. The CDR3 corresponds to CASSLGAPIGEQYF. The DNA reads as follows: TGTGCCAGCAGCTTAGGGGCACCCATTGGCGAGCAGTACTTC.